This T cell receptor (beta chain) was retrieved from a study of blood T cell repertoires in COVID-19. Study summary: Material from acute and convalescent COVID-19 was sourced from the United States, Italy and Spain. Sources were T cells, B-cell-depleted T cells, or PBMCs; the material itself was cDNA or gDNA.

This clone was found a few times. The method was immunoSEQ multiplex PCR; TCRdb's version includes in-frame clones alone and lacks a portion of them. Among 150,000 or so clones listed, 80% to 85% were seen once. The V gene's germline CDR1 is LGHDT and CDR2 YNNKEL (reference sequence). This CDR3 contains 13 residues. V lost 4 bases to trimming and J lost 6 bases, with 7 bases between them. The clonotype originates from an older woman with acute or convalescent COVID-19. This chain connects TRBV3-1 (or the pseudogene TRBV3-2) to TRBJ1-6; D ambiguous. Material: peripheral blood. The CDR3 here is CASSREGNSPLHF. The CDR3 DNA is TGTGCCAGCAGCCGGGAGGGTAATTCACCCCTCCACTTT.